What follows describes a single T cell receptor (beta chain). The antigen is unknown. The source of the sample is a study of cytomegalovirus exposure and HLA in healthy donors. Background on the study: Inside one of the first data releases sat some 93 million unique TCRs taken from HLA-typed donors. The study's findings and limits: Most likely, a cluster of highly shared sequence variants arose as a sequencing artifact.

Primers: 60 Vbeta forward and 13 Jbeta reverse. Assay: immunoSEQ multiplex PCR; the TCRdb copy retains only in-frame clones and omits some. The table lists some 110,000 clones, approximately 60% of them singletons. The ends lost 1 base at V and 1 base at J; junction bases unmatched: 8. Germline assignment: CDR1 SGHTA and CDR2 FQGNSA. The CDR3 has 18 amino acids. The chain joins TRBV7-2 to TRBJ2-5, with TRBD2 identical over 11 bases. Specimen: PBMCs. This TCR came from a young woman in good health and CMV-seronegative. The chain's CDR3 is CASSLGSPGTSGQETQYF. For the CDR3, the DNA is TGTGCCAGCAGCTTAGGGTCACCCGGGACTAGCGGCCAAGAGACCCAGTACTTC.